This T cell receptor beta chain was recovered during a study of cytomegalovirus exposure and HLA in healthy donors. Notes on the study in general: Most sequenced TCRs were rare (though some public TCRs occurred in many donors).

About this clone itself: The antigen is not known.

CDR1 and CDR2 (germline): PRHDT, FYEKMQ (reference sequence). CDR3 length: 16 amino acids. With 5 bases removed from V and 4 bases from J, the gap between germline ends came to 20 bases. Generated by immunoSEQ multiplex PCR, the TCRdb table keeps only in-frame clones and is missing some. The sample consists of 180,000 or so clones, 84% of them appearing once. This rearrangement joins TRBV13 to TRBJ2-5, with TRBD2 as a possible D gene (6 bases). The receptor was isolated from a woman younger than 45 in good health and CMV-seropositive. Sequenced material: PBMCs. The CDR3 is CASSPRLGTGGETQYF. The CDR3 nucleotides read TGTGCCAGCAGCCCCCGTCTCGGGACTGGGGGAGAGACCCAGTACTTC.